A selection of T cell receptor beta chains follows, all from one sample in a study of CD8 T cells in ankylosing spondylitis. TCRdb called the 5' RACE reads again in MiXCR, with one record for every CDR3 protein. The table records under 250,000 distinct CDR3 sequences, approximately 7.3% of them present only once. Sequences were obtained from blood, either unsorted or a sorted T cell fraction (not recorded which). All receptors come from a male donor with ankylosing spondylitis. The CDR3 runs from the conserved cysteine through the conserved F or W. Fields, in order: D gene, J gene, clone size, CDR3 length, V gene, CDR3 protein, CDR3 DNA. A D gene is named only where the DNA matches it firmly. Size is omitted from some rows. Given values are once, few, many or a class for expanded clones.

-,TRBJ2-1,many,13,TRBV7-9,CASSPSLINEQFF,TGTGCCAGCAGCCCTAGTCTCATAAATGAGCAGTTCTTC
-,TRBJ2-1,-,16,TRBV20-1,CSASNMQAARGNEQFF,TGCAGTGCTAGCAATATGCAAGCGGCGAGAGGGAATGAGCAGTTCTTC
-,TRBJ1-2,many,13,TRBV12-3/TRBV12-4,CASGELAVFGYTF,TGTGCCAGCGGGGAATTGGCAGTTTTCGGCTACACCTTC
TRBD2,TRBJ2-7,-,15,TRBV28,CASSLKRGPAYEQCF,TGTGCCAGCAGTCTTAAGCGGGGCCCAGCGTACGAGCAGTGCTTC
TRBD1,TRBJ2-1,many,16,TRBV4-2,CASSLNRGVTYNEQFF,TGTGCCAGCAGCCTAAACAGGGGGGTAACCTACAATGAGCAGTTCTTC
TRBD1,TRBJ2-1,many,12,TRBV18,CASSSDRASQFF,TGTGCCAGCTCATCGGACAGGGCAAGCCAGTTCTTC
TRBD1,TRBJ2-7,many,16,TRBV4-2,CASSQVKTGGTYEQYF,TGTGCCAGCAGCCAAGTTAAGACAGGGGGAACCTACGAGCAGTACTTC
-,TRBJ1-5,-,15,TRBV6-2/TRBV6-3,CASKINQFSNQPQHF,TGTGCCAGCAAAATCAATCAGTTTAGCAATCAGCCCCAGCATTTT
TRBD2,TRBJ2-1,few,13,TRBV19,CASSGLAGREQFF,TGTGCCAGTAGTGGACTAGCGGGGCGTGAGCAGTTCTTC
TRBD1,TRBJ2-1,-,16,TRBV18,CASSPAGTGVYNEQFF,TGTGCCAGCTCACCTGCCGGGACAGGGGTTTACAATGAGCAGTTCTTC
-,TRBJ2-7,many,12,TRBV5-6,CASSAEYSEQYF,TGTGCCAGCAGCGCAGAGTACAGCGAGCAGTACTTC
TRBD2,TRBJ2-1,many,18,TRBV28,CASSFPSTSDSSYNEQFF,TGTGCCAGCAGTTTTCCTTCGACTAGCGATAGCTCCTACAATGAGCAGTTCTTC
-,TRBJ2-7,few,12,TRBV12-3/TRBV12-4,CASSLGGGRTDF,TGTGCCAGCAGTTTGGGGGGGGGCCGGACGGACTTC
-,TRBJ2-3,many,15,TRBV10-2,CASSESGGTTDTQYF,TGCGCCAGCAGTGAGTCCGGGGGAACCACAGATACGCAGTATTTT
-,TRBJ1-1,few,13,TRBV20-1,CSAREPGHPRIFF,TGCAGTGCTAGAGAACCGGGACACCCCCGAATTTTCTTT
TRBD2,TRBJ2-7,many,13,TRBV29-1,CSVGGGSSYEQYF,TGCAGTGTTGGGGGGGGGTCCTCCTACGAGCAGTACTTC
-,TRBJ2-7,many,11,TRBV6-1,CASRGIYEQYF,TGTGCCAGCAGGGGGATCTACGAGCAGTACTTC
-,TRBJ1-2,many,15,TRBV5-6,CASSLSIPAAYGYTF,TGTGCCAGCAGCTTGAGTATACCCGCAGCGTATGGCTACACCTTC
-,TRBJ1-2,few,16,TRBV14,CASSPGKGSFNYGYTF,TGTGCCAGCAGCCCCGGGAAGGGATCGTTTAACTATGGCTACACCTTC
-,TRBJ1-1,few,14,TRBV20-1,CSADHSGSGTEAFF,TGCAGTGCGGACCACTCAGGGAGCGGCACTGAAGCTTTCTTT
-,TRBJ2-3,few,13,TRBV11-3,CASSFGITDTQYF,TGTGCCAGCAGCTTCGGGATCACAGATACGCAGTATTTT
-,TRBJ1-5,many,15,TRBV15,CATSMDGFSNQPQHF,TGTGCCACCAGTATGGACGGGTTCAGCAATCAGCCCCAGCATTTT
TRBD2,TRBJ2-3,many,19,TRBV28,CASSKSGTSLVESTDTQYF,TGTGCCAGCAGTAAAAGCGGGACTAGCCTGGTAGAAAGCACAGATACGCAGTATTTT
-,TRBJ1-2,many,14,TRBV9,CASSVGDTSYGYTF,TGTGCCAGCAGCGTAGGGGACACCAGTTATGGCTACACCTTC
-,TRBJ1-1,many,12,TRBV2,CASIGGNPEAFF,TGTGCCAGCATTGGTGGGAACCCTGAAGCTTTCTTT
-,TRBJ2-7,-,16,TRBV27,CASSLSPGTSSYEQYF,TGTGCCAGCAGTTTATCGCCAGGGACGAGCTCCTACGAGCAGTACTTC
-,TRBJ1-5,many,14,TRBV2,CASRERDKNQPQHF,TGTGCCAGCAGAGAACGGGACAAAAATCAGCCCCAGCATTTT
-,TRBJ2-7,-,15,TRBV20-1,CSAREIYRVGYEQYF,TGCAGTGCTAGAGAGATCTACAGGGTGGGCTACGAGCAGTACTTC
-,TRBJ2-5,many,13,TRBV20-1,CSAPKGLQETQYF,TGCAGTGCCCCCAAAGGGCTCCAAGAGACCCAGTACTTC
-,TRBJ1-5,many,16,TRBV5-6,CASSLSAGQINQPQHF,TGTGCCAGCAGCTTGTCAGCGGGGCAGATCAATCAGCCCCAGCATTTT
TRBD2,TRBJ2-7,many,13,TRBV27,CASSFGRAYEQYF,TGTGCCAGCAGTTTTGGGAGGGCCTACGAGCAGTACTTC
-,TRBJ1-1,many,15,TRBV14,CASSQDPGVLTEAFF,TGTGCCAGCAGCCAAGACCCAGGGGTCCTCACTGAAGCTTTCTTT
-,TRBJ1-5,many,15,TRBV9,CASSEGRGIYQPQHF,TGTGCCAGCAGCGAGGGCAGGGGAATATATCAGCCCCAGCATTTT
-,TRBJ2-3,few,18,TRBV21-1,CASSKVGTTHCSTDTQYF,TGTGCCAGCAGCAAAGTCGGGACTACTCATTGCTCCACAGATACGCAGTATTTT
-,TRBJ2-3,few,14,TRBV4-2,CASSQERGPETQYF,TGTGCCAGCAGCCAAGAACGGGGTCCTGAGACGCAGTATTTT
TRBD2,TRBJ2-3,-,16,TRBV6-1,CASSILAGGRIDTQYF,TGTGCCAGCAGCATTCTAGCGGGAGGAAGAATAGATACGCAGTATTTT
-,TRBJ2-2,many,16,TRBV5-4,CASSLPQGQNTGELFF,TGTGCCAGCAGCTTGCCTCAGGGACAAAACACCGGGGAGCTGTTTTTT
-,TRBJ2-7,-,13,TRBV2,CASKYSSSYEQYF,TGTGCCAGCAAGTACAGCTCTTCCTACGAGCAGTACTTC
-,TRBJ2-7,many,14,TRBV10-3,CATAPGMVDYEQYF,TGTGCCACTGCCCCGGGGATGGTTGACTACGAGCAGTACTTC
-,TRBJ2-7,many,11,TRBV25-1,CASSESRIQYF,TGTGCCAGCAGTGAATCTAGGATTCAGTACTTC
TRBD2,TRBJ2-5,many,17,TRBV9,CASSRLAGEGWQETQYF,TGTGCCAGCAGCCGACTAGCGGGGGAAGGTTGGCAAGAGACCCAGTACTTC
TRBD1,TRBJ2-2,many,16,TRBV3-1,CASSQVGTERTGELFF,TGTGCCAGCAGCCAAGTCGGGACAGAGAGGACCGGGGAGCTGTTTTTT
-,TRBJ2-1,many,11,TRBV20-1,CSARDIGEQFF,TGCAGTGCTAGAGATATTGGCGAGCAGTTCTTC
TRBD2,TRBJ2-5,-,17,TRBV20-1,CSARDGSRRGGRETQYF,TGCAGTGCTAGAGACGGCTCACGGCGGGGGGGCCGAGAGACCCAGTACTTC
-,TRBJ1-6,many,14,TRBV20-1,CSASDTENNSPLHF,TGCAGTGCCTCGGACACAGAAAATAATTCACCCCTCCACTTT
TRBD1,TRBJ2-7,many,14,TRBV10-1,CASSETGGPYEQYF,TGCGCCAGCAGTGAGACAGGGGGACCGTACGAGCAGTACTTC
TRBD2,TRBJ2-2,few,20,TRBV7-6,CASRRRRGNGGASNTGELFF,TGTGCCAGCAGGCGCCGGAGGGGAAACGGGGGGGCCTCGAACACCGGGGAGCTGTTTTTT
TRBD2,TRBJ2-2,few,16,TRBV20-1,CSARDLAGGNTGELFF,TGCAGTGCTAGAGATCTTGCGGGAGGGAACACCGGGGAGCTGTTTTTT
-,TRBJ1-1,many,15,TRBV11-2,CASSQTWIWDTEAFF,TGTGCCAGCAGCCAAACTTGGATCTGGGACACTGAAGCTTTCTTT
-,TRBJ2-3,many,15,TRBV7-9,CASSSDLRGADTQYF,TGTGCCAGCAGTTCCGATCTCAGGGGCGCAGATACGCAGTATTTT